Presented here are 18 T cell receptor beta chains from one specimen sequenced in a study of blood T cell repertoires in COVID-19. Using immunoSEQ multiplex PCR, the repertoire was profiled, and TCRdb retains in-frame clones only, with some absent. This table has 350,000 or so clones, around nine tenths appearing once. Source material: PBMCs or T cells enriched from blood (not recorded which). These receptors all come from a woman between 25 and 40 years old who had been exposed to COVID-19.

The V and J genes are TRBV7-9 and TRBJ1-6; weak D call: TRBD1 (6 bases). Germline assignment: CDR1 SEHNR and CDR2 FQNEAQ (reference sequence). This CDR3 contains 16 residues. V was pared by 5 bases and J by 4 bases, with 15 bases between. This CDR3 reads CASSGGAEIYNSPLHF. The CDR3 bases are TGTGCCAGCAGCGGGGGCGCGGAAATATATAATTCACCCCTCCACTTT.

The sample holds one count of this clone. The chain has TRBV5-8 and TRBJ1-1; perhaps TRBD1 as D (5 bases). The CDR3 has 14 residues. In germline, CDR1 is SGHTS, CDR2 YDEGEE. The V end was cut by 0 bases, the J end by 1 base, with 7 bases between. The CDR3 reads CASSLEGANTEAFF. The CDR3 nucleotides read TGTGCCAGCAGCTTGGAAGGGGCGAACACTGAAGCTTTCTTT. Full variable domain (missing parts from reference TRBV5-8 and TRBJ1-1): EAGVTQSPTHLIKTRGQQATLRCSPISGHTSVYWYQQALGLGLQFLLWYDEGEERNRGNFPPRFSGRQFPNYSSELNVNALELEDSALYLCASSLEGANTEAFFGQGTRLTVV.

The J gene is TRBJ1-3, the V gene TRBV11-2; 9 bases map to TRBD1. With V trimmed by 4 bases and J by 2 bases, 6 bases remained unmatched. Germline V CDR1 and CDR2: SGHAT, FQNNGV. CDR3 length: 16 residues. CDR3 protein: CASSSTGGFTGNTIYF. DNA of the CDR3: TGTGCCAGCAGCTCGACAGGGGGATTTACTGGAAACACCATATATTTT.

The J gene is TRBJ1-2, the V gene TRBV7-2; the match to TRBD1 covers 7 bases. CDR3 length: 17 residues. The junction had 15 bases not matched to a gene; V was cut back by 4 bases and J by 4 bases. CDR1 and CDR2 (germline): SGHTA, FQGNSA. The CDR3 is CASSSLDRSSDIYGYTF. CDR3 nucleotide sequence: TGTGCCAGCAGCTCACTGGACAGGTCGAGTGACATCTATGGCTACACCTTC.

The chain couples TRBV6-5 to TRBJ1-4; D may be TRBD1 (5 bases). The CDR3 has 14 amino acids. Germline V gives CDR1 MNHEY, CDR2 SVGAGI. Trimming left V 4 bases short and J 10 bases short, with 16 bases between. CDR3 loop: CASSSQGHSGKLFF. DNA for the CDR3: TGTGCCAGCAGTTCTCAAGGACACTCGGGAAAACTGTTTTTT.

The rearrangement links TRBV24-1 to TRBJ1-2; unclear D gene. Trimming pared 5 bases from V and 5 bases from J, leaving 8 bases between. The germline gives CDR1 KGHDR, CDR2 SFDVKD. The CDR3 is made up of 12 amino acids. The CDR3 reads CATSGTGYGYTF. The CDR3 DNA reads TGTGCCACCAGTGGGACGGGGTATGGCTACACCTTC.

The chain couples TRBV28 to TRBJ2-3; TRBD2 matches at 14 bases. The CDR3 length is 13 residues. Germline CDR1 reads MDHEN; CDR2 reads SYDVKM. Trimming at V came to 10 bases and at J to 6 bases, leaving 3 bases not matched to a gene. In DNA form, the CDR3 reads TGTGCCACCTGGACTAGCGGGAGGGATACGCAGTATTTT. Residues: CATWTSGRDTQYF.

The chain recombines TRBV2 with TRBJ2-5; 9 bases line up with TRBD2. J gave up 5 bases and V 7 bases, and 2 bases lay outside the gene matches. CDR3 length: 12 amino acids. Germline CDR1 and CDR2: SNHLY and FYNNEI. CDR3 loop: CASTREGETQYF. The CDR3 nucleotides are TGTGCCAGCACGCGGGAGGGGGAGACCCAGTACTTC.

The CDR3 loop reads CAWRRTGGITNEKLFF. CDR3 nucleotides: TGTGCCTGGAGGCGGACAGGGGGCATAACTAATGAAAAACTGTTTTTT. This chain connects TRBV30 to TRBJ1-4, with TRBD1 matching 11 bases. This CDR3 has 16 residues. Germline V gives CDR1 GTSNPN, CDR2 SVGIG (reference sequence). The junction had 4 bases not matched to a gene; V was cut back by 3 bases and J by 1 base.

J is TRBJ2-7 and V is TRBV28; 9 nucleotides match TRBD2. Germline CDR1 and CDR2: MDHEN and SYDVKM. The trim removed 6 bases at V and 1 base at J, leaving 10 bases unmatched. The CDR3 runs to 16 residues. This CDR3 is CASRPFLTSGSYEQYF. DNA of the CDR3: TGTGCCAGCAGACCCTTTTTGACTAGCGGTTCCTACGAGCAGTACTTC.

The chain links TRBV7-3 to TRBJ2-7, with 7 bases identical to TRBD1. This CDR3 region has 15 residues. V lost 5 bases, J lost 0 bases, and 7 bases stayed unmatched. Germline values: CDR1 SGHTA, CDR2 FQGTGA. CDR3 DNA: TGTGCCAGCAGCCCCGAAGGGGGCCCCTCCTACGAGCAGTACTTC. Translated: CASSPEGGPSYEQYF.

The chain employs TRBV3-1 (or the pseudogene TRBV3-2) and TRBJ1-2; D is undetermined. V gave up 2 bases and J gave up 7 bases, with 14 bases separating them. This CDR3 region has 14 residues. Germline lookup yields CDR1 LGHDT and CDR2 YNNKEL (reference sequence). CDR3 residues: CASSQFGEESGYTF. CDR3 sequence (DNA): TGTGCCAGCAGCCAATTCGGGGAGGAGAGTGGCTACACCTTC.

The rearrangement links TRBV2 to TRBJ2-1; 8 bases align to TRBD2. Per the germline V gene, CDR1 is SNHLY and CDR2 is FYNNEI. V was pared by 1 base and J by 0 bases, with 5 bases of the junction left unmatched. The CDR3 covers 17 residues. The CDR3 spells CASSEEGSGSSYNEQFF. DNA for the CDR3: TGTGCCAGCAGTGAAGAAGGAAGCGGGAGCTCCTACAATGAGCAGTTCTTC. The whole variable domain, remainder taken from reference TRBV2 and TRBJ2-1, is EPEVTQTPSHQVTQMGQEVILRCVPISNHLYFYWYRQILGQKVEFLVSFYNNEISEKSEIFDDQFSVERPDGSNFTLKIRSTKLEDSAMYFCASSEEGSGSSYNEQFFGPGTRLTVL.

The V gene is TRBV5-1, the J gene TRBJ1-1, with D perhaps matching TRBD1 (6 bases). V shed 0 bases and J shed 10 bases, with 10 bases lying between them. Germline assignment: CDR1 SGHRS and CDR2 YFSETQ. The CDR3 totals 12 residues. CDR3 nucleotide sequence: TGCGCCAGCAGCTTGGTGGGACAAGGAGCTTTCTTT. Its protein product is CASSLVGQGAFF.

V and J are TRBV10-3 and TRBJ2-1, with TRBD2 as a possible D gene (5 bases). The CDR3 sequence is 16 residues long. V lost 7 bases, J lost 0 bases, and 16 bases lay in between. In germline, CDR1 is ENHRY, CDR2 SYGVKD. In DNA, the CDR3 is TGTGCCATCACCAATCGCGAAGACTACTCCTACAATGAGCAGTTCTTC. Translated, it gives CAITNREDYSYNEQFF.

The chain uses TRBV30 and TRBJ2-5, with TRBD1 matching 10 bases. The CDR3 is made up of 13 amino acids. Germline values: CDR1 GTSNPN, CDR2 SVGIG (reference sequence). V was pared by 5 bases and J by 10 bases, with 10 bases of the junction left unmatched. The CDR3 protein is CAWCPGQGGNQYF. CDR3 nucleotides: TGTGCCTGGTGTCCAGGACAGGGGGGGAACCAGTACTTC.

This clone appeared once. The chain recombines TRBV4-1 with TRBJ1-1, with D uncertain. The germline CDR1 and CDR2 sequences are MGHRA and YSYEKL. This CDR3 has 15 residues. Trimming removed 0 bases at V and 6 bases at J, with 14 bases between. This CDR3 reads CASSQESWLFAEAFF. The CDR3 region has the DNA TGCGCCAGCAGCCAAGAATCCTGGCTTTTCGCTGAAGCTTTCTTT.

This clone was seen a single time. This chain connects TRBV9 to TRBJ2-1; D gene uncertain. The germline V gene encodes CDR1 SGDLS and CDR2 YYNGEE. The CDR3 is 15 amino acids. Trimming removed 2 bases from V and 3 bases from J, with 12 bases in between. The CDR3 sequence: CASSVNGFRYNEQFF. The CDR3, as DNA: TGTGCCAGCAGCGTCAACGGGTTTCGCTACAATGAGCAGTTCTTC.